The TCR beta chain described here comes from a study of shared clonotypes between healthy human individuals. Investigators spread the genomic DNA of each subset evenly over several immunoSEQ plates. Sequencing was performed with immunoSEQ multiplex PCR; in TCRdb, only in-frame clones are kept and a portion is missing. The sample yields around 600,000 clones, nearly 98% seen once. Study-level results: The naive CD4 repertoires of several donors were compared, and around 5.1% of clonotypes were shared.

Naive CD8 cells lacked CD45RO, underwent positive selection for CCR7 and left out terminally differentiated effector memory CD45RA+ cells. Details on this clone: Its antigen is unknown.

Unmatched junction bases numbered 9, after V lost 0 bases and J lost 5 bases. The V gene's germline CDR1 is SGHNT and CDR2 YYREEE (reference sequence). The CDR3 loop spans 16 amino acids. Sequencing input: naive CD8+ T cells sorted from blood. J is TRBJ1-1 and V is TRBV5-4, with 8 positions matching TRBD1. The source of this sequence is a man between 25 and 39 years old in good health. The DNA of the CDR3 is TGTGCCAGCAGCTTGGCCTTGGGACAGGTGGGGACTGAAGCTTTCTTT. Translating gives CASSLALGQVGTEAFF. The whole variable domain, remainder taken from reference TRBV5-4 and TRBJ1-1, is ETGVTQSPTHLIKTRGQQVTLRCSSQSGHNTVSWYQQALGQGPQFIFQYYREEENGRGNFPPRFSGLQFPNYSSELNVNALELDDSALYLCASSLALGQVGTEAFFGQGTRLTVV.